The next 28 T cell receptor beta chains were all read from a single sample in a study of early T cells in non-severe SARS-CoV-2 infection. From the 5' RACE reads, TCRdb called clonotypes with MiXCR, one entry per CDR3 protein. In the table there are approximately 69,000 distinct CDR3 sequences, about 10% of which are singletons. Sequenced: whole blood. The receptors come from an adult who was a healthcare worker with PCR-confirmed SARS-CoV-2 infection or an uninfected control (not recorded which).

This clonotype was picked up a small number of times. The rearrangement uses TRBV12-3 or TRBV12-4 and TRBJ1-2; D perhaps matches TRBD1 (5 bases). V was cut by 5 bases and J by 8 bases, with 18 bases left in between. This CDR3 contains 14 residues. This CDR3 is CASSHRGLDRGYTF. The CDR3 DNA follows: TGTGCCAGCAGTCACCGGGGCCTCGATCGGGGCTACACCTTC.

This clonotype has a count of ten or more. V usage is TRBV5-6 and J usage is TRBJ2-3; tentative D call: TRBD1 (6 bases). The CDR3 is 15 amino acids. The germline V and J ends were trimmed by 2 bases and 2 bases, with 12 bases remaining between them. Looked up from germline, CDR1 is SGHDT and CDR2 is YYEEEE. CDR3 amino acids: CASSLSPGDTDTQYF. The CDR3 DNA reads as TGTGCCAGCAGCTTATCCCCAGGGGACACAGATACGCAGTATTTT.

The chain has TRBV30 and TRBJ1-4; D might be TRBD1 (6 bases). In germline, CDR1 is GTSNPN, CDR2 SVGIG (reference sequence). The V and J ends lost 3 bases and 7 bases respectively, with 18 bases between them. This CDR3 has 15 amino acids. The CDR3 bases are TGTGCCTGGAGGGACTCCGACAGGTGGAGTGAAAAACTGTTTTTT. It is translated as CAWRDSDRWSEKLFF.

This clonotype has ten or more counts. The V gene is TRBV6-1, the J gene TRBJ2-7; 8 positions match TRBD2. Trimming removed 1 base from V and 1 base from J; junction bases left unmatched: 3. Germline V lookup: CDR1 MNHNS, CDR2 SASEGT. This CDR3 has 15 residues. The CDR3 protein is CASSEEGTRSYEQYF. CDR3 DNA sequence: TGTGCCAGCAGTGAAGAAGGGACTAGGTCCTACGAGCAGTACTTC.

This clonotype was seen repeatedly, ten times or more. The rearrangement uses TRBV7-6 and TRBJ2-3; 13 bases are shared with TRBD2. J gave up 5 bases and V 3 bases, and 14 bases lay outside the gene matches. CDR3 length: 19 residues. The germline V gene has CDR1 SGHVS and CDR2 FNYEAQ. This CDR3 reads CASSFRLAGGLFHEDTQYF. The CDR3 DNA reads TGTGCCAGCAGCTTCAGACTAGCGGGAGGCCTTTTCCACGAAGATACGCAGTATTTT.

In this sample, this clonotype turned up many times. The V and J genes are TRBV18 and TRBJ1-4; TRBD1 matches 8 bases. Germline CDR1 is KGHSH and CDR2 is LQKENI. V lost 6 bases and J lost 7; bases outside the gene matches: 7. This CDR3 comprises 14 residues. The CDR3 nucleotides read TGTGCCAGCTCGCGGACAGGGATTGGTGAAAAACTGTTTTTT. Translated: CASSRTGIGEKLFF.

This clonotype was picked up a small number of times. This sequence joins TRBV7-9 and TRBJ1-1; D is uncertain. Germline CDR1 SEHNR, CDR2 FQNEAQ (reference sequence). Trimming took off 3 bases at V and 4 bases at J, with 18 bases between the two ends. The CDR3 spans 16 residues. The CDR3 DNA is TGTGCCAGCAGCTTCCACGGGGTAGGGCCGGGCACTGAAGCTTTCTTT. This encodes CASSFHGVGPGTEAFF. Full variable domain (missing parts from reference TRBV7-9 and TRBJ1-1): DTGVSQNPRHKITKRGQNVTFRCDPISEHNRLYWYRQTLGQGPEFLTYFQNEAQLEKSRLLSDRFSAERPKGSFSTLEIQRTEQGDSAMYLCASSFHGVGPGTEAFFGQGTRLTVV.

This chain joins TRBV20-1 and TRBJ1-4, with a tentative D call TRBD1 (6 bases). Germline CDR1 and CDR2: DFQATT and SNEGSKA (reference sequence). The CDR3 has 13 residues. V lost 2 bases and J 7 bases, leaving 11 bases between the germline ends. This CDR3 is CSARKGHLEKLFF. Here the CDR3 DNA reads TGCAGTGCTAGAAAGGGACACCTTGAAAAACTGTTTTTT.

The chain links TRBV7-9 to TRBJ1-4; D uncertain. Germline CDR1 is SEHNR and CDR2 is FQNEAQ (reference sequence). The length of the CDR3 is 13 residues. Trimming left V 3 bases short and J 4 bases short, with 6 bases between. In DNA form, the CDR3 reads TGTGCCAGCAGCTTGGGCGGTAATGAAAAACTGTTTTTT. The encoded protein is CASSLGGNEKLFF.

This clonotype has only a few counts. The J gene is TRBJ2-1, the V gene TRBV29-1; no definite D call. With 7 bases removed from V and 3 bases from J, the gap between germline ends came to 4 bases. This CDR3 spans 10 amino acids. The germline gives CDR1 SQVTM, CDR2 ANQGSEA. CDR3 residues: CSAYYNEQFF. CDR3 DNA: TGCAGCGCCTACTACAATGAGCAGTTCTTC.

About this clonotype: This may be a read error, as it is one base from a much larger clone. CDR3 in DNA: TGTGCCAGCAGTCCGGGACAGGGACGCACAGGTACGCAGTATTTT. Amino acids: CASSPGQGRTGTQYF. The J gene is TRBJ2-3, the V gene TRBV2, with TRBD1 matching over 9 bases. In germline, CDR1 is SNHLY, CDR2 FYNNEI. The CDR3 spans 15 residues. Full variable domain (outside the CDR3, taken from reference TRBV2 and TRBJ2-3): EPEVTQTPSHQVTQMGQEVILRCVPISNHLYFYWYRQILGQKVEFLVSFYNNEISEKSEIFDDQFSVERPDGSNFTLKIRSTKLEDSAMYFCASSPGQGRTGTQYFGPGTRLTVL.

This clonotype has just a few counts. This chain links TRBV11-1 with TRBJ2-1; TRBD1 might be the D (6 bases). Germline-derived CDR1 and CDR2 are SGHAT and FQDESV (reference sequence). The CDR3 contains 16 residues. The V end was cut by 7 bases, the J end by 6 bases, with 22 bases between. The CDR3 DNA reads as TGTGCCAGCACCCTGACACGGGACACCTACGGCAATGAGCAGTTCTTC. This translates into CASTLTRDTYGNEQFF.

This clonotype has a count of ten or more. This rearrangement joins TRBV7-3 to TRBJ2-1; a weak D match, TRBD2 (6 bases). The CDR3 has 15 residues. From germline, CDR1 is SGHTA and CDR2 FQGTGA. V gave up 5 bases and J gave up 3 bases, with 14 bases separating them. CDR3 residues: CASSLLGGNYNEQFF. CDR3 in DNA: TGTGCCAGCAGCCTACTAGGAGGGAACTACAATGAGCAGTTCTTC.

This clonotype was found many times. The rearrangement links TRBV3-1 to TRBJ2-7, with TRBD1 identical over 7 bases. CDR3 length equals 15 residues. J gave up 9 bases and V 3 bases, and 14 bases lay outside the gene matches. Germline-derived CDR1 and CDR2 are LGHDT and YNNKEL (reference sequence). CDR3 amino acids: CASSHDQGDSPGQYF. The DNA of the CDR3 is TGTGCCAGCAGCCACGATCAGGGGGATTCCCCTGGGCAGTACTTC.

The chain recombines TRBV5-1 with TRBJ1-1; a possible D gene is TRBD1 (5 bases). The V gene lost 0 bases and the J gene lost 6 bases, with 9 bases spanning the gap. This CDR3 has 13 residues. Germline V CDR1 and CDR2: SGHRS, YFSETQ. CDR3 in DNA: TGCGCCAGCAGCTTGGTTCAGGGCTCTGAAGCTTTCTTT. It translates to CASSLVQGSEAFF.

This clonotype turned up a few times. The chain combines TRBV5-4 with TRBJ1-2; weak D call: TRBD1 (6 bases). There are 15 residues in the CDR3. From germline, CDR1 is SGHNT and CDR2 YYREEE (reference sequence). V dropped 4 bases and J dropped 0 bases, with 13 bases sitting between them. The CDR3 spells CASSNPGVANYGYTF. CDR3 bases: TGTGCCAGCAGCAATCCAGGGGTGGCTAACTATGGCTACACCTTC.

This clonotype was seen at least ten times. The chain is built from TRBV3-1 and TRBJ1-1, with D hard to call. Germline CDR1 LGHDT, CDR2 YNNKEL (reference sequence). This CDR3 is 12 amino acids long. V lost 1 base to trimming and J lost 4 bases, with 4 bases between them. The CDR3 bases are TGTGCCAGCAGCCAAGGTGGCACTGAAGCTTTCTTT. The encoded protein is CASSQGGTEAFF.

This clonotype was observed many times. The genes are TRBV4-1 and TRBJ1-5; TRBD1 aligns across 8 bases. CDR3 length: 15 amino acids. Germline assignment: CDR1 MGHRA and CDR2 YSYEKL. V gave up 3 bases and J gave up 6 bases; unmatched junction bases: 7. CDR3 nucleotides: TGCGCCAGCAGCCAGAGACAGGGGTCAGGTCAGCCCCAGCATTTT. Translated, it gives CASSQRQGSGQPQHF.

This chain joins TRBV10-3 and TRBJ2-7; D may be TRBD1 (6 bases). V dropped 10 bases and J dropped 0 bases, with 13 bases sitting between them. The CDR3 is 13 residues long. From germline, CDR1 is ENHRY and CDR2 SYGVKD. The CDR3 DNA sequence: TGTGCCACGTGCCGGGACAACTCCTACGAGCAGTACTTC. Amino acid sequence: CATCRDNSYEQYF.

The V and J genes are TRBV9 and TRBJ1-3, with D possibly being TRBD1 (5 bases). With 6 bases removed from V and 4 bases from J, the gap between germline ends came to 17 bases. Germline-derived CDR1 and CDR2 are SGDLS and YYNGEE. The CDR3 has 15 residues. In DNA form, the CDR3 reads TGTGCCAGCACCTTAGAAGAGGGACCGGGAAACACCATATATTTT. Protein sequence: CASTLEEGPGNTIYF.

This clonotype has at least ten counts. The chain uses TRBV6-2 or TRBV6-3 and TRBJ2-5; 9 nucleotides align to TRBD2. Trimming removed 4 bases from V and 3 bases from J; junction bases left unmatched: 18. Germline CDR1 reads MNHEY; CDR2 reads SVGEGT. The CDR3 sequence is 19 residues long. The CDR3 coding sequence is TGTGCCAGCAGTTTACAACGAACCTCTAGCGGGAATGCGGAAGAGACCCAGTACTTC. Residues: CASSLQRTSSGNAEETQYF.

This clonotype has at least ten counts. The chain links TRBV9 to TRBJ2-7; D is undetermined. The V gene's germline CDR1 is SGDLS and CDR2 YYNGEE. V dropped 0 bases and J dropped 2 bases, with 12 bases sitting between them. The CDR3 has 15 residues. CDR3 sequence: CASSVAIGATYEQYF. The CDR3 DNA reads TGTGCCAGCAGCGTAGCGATAGGCGCTACCTACGAGCAGTACTTC.

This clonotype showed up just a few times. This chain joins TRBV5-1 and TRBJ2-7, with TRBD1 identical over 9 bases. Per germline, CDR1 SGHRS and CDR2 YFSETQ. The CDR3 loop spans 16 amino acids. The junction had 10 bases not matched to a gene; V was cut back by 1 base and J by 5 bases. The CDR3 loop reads CASSLTHGQGRDEQYF. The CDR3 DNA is TGCGCCAGCAGCTTGACGCACGGACAGGGGCGGGACGAGCAGTACTTC. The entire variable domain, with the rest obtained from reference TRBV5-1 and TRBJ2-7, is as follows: KAGVTQTPRYLIKTRGQQVTLSCSPISGHRSVSWYQQTPGQGLQFLFEYFSETQRNKGNFPGRFSGRQFSNSRSEMNVSTLELGDSALYLCASSLTHGQGRDEQYFGPGTRLTVT.

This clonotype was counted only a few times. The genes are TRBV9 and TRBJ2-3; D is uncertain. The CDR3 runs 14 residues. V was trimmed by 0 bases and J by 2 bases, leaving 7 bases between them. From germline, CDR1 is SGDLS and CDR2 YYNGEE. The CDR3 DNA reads TGTGCCAGCAGCGTAGTAGGGCTCACAGATACGCAGTATTTT. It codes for CASSVVGLTDTQYF.

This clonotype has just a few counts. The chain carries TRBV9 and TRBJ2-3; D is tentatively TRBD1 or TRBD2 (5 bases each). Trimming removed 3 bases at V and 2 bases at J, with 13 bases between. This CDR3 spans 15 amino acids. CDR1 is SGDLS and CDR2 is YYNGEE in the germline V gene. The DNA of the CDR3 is TGTGCCAGCAGCGCCCACCGGGACCTCACAGATACGCAGTATTTT. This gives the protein CASSAHRDLTDTQYF.

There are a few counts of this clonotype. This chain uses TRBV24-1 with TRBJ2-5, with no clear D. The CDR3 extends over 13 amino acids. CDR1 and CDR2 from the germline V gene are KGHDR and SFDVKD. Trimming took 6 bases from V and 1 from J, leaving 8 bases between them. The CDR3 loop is CATSSVGQETQYF. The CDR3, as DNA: TGTGCCACCAGTTCGGTGGGCCAAGAGACCCAGTACTTC.

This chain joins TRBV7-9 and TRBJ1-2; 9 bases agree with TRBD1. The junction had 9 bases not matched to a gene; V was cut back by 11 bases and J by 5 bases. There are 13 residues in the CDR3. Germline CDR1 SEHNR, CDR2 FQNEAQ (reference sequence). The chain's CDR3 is CAGHRGQGYGYTF. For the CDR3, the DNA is TGTGCCGGTCACAGGGGGCAAGGGTATGGCTACACCTTC.

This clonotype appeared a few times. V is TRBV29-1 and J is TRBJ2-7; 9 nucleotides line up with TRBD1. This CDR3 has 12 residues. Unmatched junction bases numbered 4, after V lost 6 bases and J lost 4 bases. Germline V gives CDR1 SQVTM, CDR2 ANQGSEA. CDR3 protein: CSVGTGRYEQYF. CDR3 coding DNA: TGCAGCGTAGGGACAGGGAGGTACGAGCAGTACTTC.